This T cell receptor beta chain was found in a study of a mutant IDH1 vaccine in newly diagnosed glioma. TCRdb's copy holds only in-frame clones and misses some; the assay was immunoSEQ multiplex PCR. The repertoire holds over 75,000 clones, with around 80% as singletons. The sample's time point: baseline, week 1 (first vaccination visit). Treatment defined: pre-vaccination baseline after standard-of-care therapy. Each astrocytoma in the donors was new, WHO grade 3 or 4, IDH1-mutant and ATRX-lost. Germline CDR1 is SGHTA and CDR2 is FQGNSA. The CDR3 runs 15 residues. V gave up 3 bases and J gave up 6 bases; unmatched junction bases: 7.

The gene calls are TRBV7-2 and TRBJ2-2, with 7 bases aligning to TRBD2. This receptor was identified in a man aged 40-50 years with glioma. The sequenced sample was PBMCs, obtained from a glioma patient treated with radiotherapy, temozolomide or both. The CDR3 nucleotides are TGTGCCAGCAGCTTGCGGGGGACGATGGCCGGGGAGCTGTTTTTT. Its translation is CASSLRGTMAGELFF.